This TCR beta chain was captured in a study of blood T cell repertoires in COVID-19. Looking at the study overall: Acute and convalescent COVID-19 specimens originated in the United States, Italy and Spain. The analysed material was cDNA or gDNA that came from T cells, B-cell-depleted T cells, or PBMCs.

Germline CDR1 SGHTA, CDR2 FQGTGA. CDR3 length: 16 residues. Trimming removed 2 bases at V and 2 bases at J, with 13 bases between. Source study methods: Amplification of reference gene primers was used by the study to estimate nucleated cell counts. Repertoires were generated with immunoSEQ multiplex PCR, while TCRdb's copy carries only in-frame clones and drops some. V and J calls plus clone size are reproduced from that table; the DNA served to infer D and trimming. The sample shows 200,000 to 250,000 clones, roughly 80% of them seen only once. Sequenced sample: peripheral blood. The chain recombines TRBV7-3 with TRBJ2-1; TRBD2 might be the D (6 bases). The origin of this receptor is an elderly man with acute or convalescent COVID-19. DNA for the CDR3: TGTGCCAGCAGCTTATCCGGGAGCAGAACCTACAATGAGCAGTTCTTC. Its protein product is CASSLSGSRTYNEQFF. The full variable domain, rest sourced from reference TRBV7-3 and TRBJ2-1, is GAGVSQTPSNKVTEKGKYVELRCDPISGHTALYWYRQSLGQGPEFLIYFQGTGAADDSGLPNDRFFAVRPEGSVSTLKIQRTERGDSAVYLCASSLSGSRTYNEQFFGPGTRLTVL.